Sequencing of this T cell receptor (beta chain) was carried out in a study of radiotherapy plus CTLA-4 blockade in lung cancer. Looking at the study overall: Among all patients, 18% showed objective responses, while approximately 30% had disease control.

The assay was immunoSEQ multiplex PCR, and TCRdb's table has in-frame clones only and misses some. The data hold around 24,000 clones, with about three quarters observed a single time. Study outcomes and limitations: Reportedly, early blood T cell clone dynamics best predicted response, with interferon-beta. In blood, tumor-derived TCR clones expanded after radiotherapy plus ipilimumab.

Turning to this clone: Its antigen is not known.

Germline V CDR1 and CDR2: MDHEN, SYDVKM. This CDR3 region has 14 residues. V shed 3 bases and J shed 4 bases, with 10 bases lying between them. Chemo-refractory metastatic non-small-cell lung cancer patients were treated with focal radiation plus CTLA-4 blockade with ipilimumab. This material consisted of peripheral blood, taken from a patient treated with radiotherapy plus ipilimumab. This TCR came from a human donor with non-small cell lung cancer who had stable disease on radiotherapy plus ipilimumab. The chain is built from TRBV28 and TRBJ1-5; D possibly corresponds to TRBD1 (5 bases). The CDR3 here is CASSFTSGNQPQHF. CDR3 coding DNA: TGTGCCAGCAGTTTTACGTCAGGGAATCAGCCCCAGCATTTT.